A single sample gave rise to the 15 T cell receptor beta chains below, sequenced in a study of identical twins. Using its own MiXCR run on the 5' RACE reads, TCRdb lists one record per CDR3 protein. The sample has roughly 480,000 distinct CDR3 sequences; approximately 24% are singletons. This sample also appeared in a second study, on T cells expressing NK-cell markers.

What was sequenced was CD4+ T cells sorted from blood. The source of these receptors is a woman under 30 in good health.

This chain joins TRBV29-1 and TRBJ2-3; D gene unclear. The CDR3 has 13 residues. V lost 5 bases and J 1 base, leaving 10 bases between the germline ends. Germline V CDR1 and CDR2: SQVTM, ANQGSEA. CDR3 sequence reads: CSVRRPGTDTQYF. CDR3 DNA sequence: TGCAGCGTTCGGCGGCCCGGCACAGATACGCAGTATTTT.

This clonotype was counted between two and nine times. The chain carries TRBV25-1 and TRBJ2-7; D might be TRBD1 (5 bases). In germline, CDR1 is MGHDK, CDR2 SYGVNS. V was pared by 7 bases and J by 4 bases, with 14 bases between. This CDR3 has 13 residues. CDR3 coding DNA: TGTGCCAGCATGGGTCCAGGGCCTTACGAGCAGTACTTC. Its translation: CASMGPGPYEQYF.

The rearrangement links TRBV7-9 to TRBJ2-3; D gene uncertain. In germline, CDR1 is SEHNR, CDR2 FQNEAQ (reference sequence). The CDR3 loop spans 14 amino acids. Trimming shortened V by 7 bases and J by 1 base, and 12 bases separated the two germline ends. The CDR3, as DNA: TGTGCCAGCACTCTAGGTACCGGCACAGATACGCAGTATTTT. It is translated as CASTLGTGTDTQYF.

The gene calls are TRBV25-1 and TRBJ2-3, with a possible D match to TRBD2 (5 bases). CDR1 is MGHDK and CDR2 is SYGVNS in the germline V gene. V dropped 7 bases and J dropped 2 bases, with 7 bases sitting between them. The CDR3 totals 12 residues. DNA for the CDR3: TGTGCCAGCATGGACTTCACAGATACGCAGTATTTT. Translation gives CASMDFTDTQYF.

In this sample, this clonotype turned up a few times. V usage is TRBV20-1 and J usage is TRBJ1-6; the D gene is possibly TRBD1 (5 bases). CDR1 and CDR2 from the germline V gene are DFQATT and SNEGSKA (reference sequence). Trimming removed 7 bases at V and 5 bases at J, with 12 bases between. The CDR3 is 13 amino acids. Here the CDR3 reads CSVGDSNNSPLHF. The CDR3 DNA reads as TGCAGTGTGGGTGACAGCAATAATTCACCCCTCCACTTT.

The gene calls are TRBV7-2 and TRBJ2-6; no firm D call. Germline CDR1 SGHTA, CDR2 FQGNSA. This CDR3 is 16 amino acids long. The V gene lost 1 base and the J gene lost 3 bases, with 10 bases spanning the gap. CDR3 sequence (DNA): TGTGCCAGCAGCTTAGATGCTGTTGGTGGGGCCAACGTCCTGACTTTC. It translates to CASSLDAVGGANVLTF.

This clonotype turned up a few times. The CDR3 sequence: CASSYPRDRAYSGANVLTF. The CDR3 nucleotides are TGTGCCAGCAGTTATCCCAGGGACAGGGCTTACTCTGGGGCCAACGTCCTGACTTTC. The chain links TRBV6-2 or TRBV6-3 to TRBJ2-6, with 9 bases that match TRBD1. The CDR3 covers 19 residues. CDR1 and CDR2 (germline): MNHEY, SVGEGT. V shed 3 bases, J shed 0 bases, and the junction held 9 bases outside the gene matches.

Only a few counts were recorded for this clonotype. The CDR3 sequence is CASTTGGPREQYF. CDR3 DNA sequence: TGTGCCAGCACGACGGGGGGGCCTAGGGAGCAGTACTTC. The chain employs TRBV7-9 and TRBJ2-7; 8 positions agree with TRBD2. V dropped 7 bases and J dropped 7; count of bases not matched to a gene: 9. CDR3 length: 13 residues. Germline V gene data show CDR1 as SEHNR and CDR2 as FQNEAQ (reference sequence). The whole variable domain, filled in from reference TRBV7-9 and TRBJ2-7, reads DTGVSQNPRHKITKRGQNVTFRCDPISEHNRLYWYRQTLGQGPEFLTYFQNEAQLEKSRLLSDRFSAERPKGSFSTLEIQRTEQGDSAMYLCASTTGGPREQYFGPGTRLTVT.

This clonotype was recorded a few times. This chain connects TRBV12-3 or TRBV12-4 to TRBJ1-4; D uncertain. Trimming cost V 3 bases and J 8 bases, with 7 bases left between them. The CDR3 is 12 residues long. In DNA, the CDR3 is TGTGCCAGCAGTTTTAGGGAAGAAAAACTGTTTTTT. It is translated as CASSFREEKLFF.

The chain joins TRBV29-1 to TRBJ2-1, with D possibly TRBD1 on 5 matching bases. CDR1 SQVTM and CDR2 ANQGSEA come from the germline V gene. The CDR3 has 11 amino acids. V gave up 6 bases and J gave up 6 bases, with 9 bases separating them. CDR3 nucleotides: TGCAGCGTGGGGCCGCCCAATGAGCAGTTCTTC. Translation: CSVGPPNEQFF.

The chain uses TRBV5-1 and TRBJ2-7; possible D gene TRBD1, 5 bases. V gave up 3 bases and J gave up 3 bases, with 16 bases separating them. This CDR3 comprises 15 residues. CDR1 is SGHRS and CDR2 is YFSETQ in the germline V gene. CDR3 sequence (DNA): TGCGCCAGCAGCTCACCTACCACAGGAAACTACGAGCAGTACTTC. Translation gives CASSSPTTGNYEQYF.

This clonotype appeared a few times. The chain uses TRBV3-1 and TRBJ1-5; no reliable D call. Germline assignment: CDR1 LGHDT and CDR2 YNNKEL (reference sequence). V lost 1 base and J lost 4, with 8 bases in between. This CDR3 is 14 amino acids long. This chain's CDR3 is CASSQVPENQPQHF. CDR3 nucleotides: TGTGCCAGCAGCCAAGTTCCGGAGAATCAGCCCCAGCATTTT. Based on the CDR3 plus reference TRBV3-1 and TRBJ1-5, the full variable domain is DTAVSQTPKYLVTQMGNDKSIKCEQNLGHDTMYWYKQDSKKFLKIMFSYNNKELIINETVPNRFSPKSPDKAHLNLHINSLELGDSAVYFCASSQVPENQPQHFGDGTRLSIL.

This clonotype was seen a handful of times. The CDR3 here is CASRPGTRPETQYF. The CDR3 bases are TGTGCCAGCAGACCCGGGACTAGGCCAGAGACCCAGTACTTC. This rearrangement joins TRBV6-1 to TRBJ2-5; 8 nucleotides agree with TRBD2. Germline V lookup: CDR1 MNHNS, CDR2 SASEGT. Trimming cost V 6 bases and J 4 bases; bases outside gene matches: 7. CDR3 length equals 14 residues.

The chain couples TRBV12-3 or TRBV12-4 to TRBJ2-3; the match to TRBD1 covers 9 bases. The CDR3 contains 17 residues. The ends lost 5 bases at V and 2 bases at J; junction bases unmatched: 11. CDR3 region: CASSVLGTGNPTDTQYF. CDR3 in DNA: TGTGCCAGCAGTGTCCTCGGGACAGGGAACCCCACAGATACGCAGTATTTT.

The chain is built from TRBV6-1 and TRBJ2-3, with 10 bases identical to TRBD1. Trimming removed 6 bases from V and 2 bases from J; junction bases left unmatched: 5. The CDR3 is 15 amino acids. The germline V gene has CDR1 MNHNS and CDR2 SASEGT. CDR3 in amino acids: CASRTGQGFTDTQYF. The CDR3 coding sequence is TGTGCCAGCAGGACGGGACAGGGGTTCACAGATACGCAGTATTTT.